The sequence of this TCR beta chain was determined in a study of blood T cell repertoires in COVID-19. Sequencing was performed with immunoSEQ multiplex PCR; in TCRdb, only in-frame clones are kept and a portion is missing. In the table there are just over 300,000 clones, approximately 89% of which are singletons. The sequenced material came from peripheral blood. The TCR sequence derives from a woman between 25 and 40 years old with COVID-19, enrolled during active disease.

The CDR3: CASSEGAAYGYTF. The CDR3 nucleotides are TGCGCCAGCAGTGAAGGGGCAGCGTATGGCTACACCTTC. J is TRBJ1-2 and V is TRBV10-1; possibly TRBD1 for D (5 bases). There are 13 residues in the CDR3. V dropped 3 bases and J dropped 5 bases, with 10 bases sitting between them. Germline V lookup: CDR1 WNHNN, CDR2 SYGVQD (reference sequence).